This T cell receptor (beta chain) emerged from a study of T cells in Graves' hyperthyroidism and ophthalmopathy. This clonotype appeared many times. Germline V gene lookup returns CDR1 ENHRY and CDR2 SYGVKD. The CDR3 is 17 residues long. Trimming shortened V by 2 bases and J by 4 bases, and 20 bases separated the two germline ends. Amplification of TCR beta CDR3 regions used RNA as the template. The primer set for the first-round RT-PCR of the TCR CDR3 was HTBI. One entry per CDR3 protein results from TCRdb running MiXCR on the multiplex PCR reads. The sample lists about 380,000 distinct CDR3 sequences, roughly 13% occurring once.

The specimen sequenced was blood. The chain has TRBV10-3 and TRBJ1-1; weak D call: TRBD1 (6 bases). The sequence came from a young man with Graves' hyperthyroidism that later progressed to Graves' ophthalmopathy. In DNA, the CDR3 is TGTGCCATCAGTGAGGGGCTATCGGCGGGGGCGGGCACTGAAGCTTTCTTT. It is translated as CAISEGLSAGAGTEAFF.